This TCR beta chain came from a study of memory CD4+ T cells and cytomegalovirus serostatus. Study overall: Donors were healthy Belgian adults, 10 or so CMV seropositive and about 24 seronegative. Findings and limits, study-wide: Median bootstrapped AUC for CMV status was approximately 0.95 originally, 0.75 to 0.91 US-trained.

The assay was immunoSEQ multiplex PCR, and TCRdb's table has in-frame clones only and misses some. Among some 50,000 clones listed, approximately 74% were seen once. This clone was counted a single time. Antigen unknown. The CDR3 totals 13 residues. The trim removed 4 bases at V and 3 bases at J, leaving 2 bases unmatched. From germline, CDR1 is ENHRY and CDR2 SYGVKD. The sort gate was single viable CD3+CD4+CD8-CD45RO+ cells for memory CD4+ T cells. The rearrangement joins TRBV10-3 to TRBJ1-2, with 7 bases identical to TRBD1. The source material was memory CD4+ T cells from blood. This receptor was identified in an adult in good health and CMV-seropositive. Here the CDR3 reads CAISGQGDYGYTF. CDR3 nucleotide sequence: TGTGCCATCAGTGGACAGGGCGACTATGGCTACACCTTC.